The 23 T cell receptor beta chains in this list originate from one sample, sequenced in a study of T cell responses to AZD1222 COVID-19 vaccine. Sequencing was performed with immunoSEQ multiplex PCR; in TCRdb, only in-frame clones are kept and a portion is missing. The sample lists fewer than 150,000 clones; 88% were seen once. Here the sequenced sample was peripheral blood, taken 28 days after the second AZD1222 dose. The receptors shown here come from an adult who received the AZD1222 COVID-19 vaccine.

The chain employs TRBV7-2 and TRBJ1-3, with D unclear. The V gene lost 1 base and the J gene lost 0 bases, with 7 bases spanning the gap. Germline V gives CDR1 SGHTA, CDR2 FQGNSA. This CDR3 is 15 amino acids long. The CDR3 DNA is TGTGCCAGCAGCTTAGTTGGGAGCTCTGGAAACACCATATATTTT. Its translation is CASSLVGSSGNTIYF.

The rearrangement uses TRBV5-1 and TRBJ1-5; TRBD1 matches 7 bases. There are 15 residues in the CDR3. V lost 0 bases to trimming and J lost 3 bases; unmatched junction nucleotides: 3. Germline V gene lookup returns CDR1 SGHRS and CDR2 YFSETQ. The CDR3: CASSLGGQINQPQHF. CDR3 sequence (DNA): TGCGCCAGCAGCTTGGGGGGACAGATCAATCAGCCCCAGCATTTT. Full variable domain (missing parts from reference TRBV5-1 and TRBJ1-5): KAGVTQTPRYLIKTRGQQVTLSCSPISGHRSVSWYQQTPGQGLQFLFEYFSETQRNKGNFPGRFSGRQFSNSRSEMNVSTLELGDSALYLCASSLGGQINQPQHFGDGTRLSIL.

The chain employs TRBV28 and TRBJ2-1; 12 bases are a match to TRBD2. From germline, CDR1 is MDHEN and CDR2 SYDVKM. The CDR3 is 16 amino acids. V shed 1 base and J 6 bases; nucleotides not matched to a gene: 4. The CDR3 loop reads CASSLSSSGRANEQFF. CDR3 DNA: TGTGCCAGCAGTTTATCGTCTAGCGGGAGGGCCAATGAGCAGTTCTTC.

V usage is TRBV7-2 and J usage is TRBJ1-1; no clear D. The germline V gene encodes CDR1 SGHTA and CDR2 FQGNSA. This CDR3 is built from 13 residues. V was shortened by 5 bases and J by 0 bases, with 7 bases between the two germline ends. The CDR3: CASSAPVNTEAFF. The CDR3 DNA reads as TGTGCCAGCAGCGCCCCGGTGAACACTGAAGCTTTCTTT.

This clone was seen only a few times. CDR3 bases: TGTGCCAGCAGTTCACAGGACTATGAAGCTTTCTTT. It translates to CASSSQDYEAFF. The chain recombines TRBV2 with TRBJ1-1, with D possibly matching TRBD1 (5 bases). Germline CDR1 is SNHLY and CDR2 is FYNNEI. The CDR3 spans 12 residues. Trimming stripped 5 bases from V and 7 bases from J, with 11 bases between.

The chain recombines TRBV19 with TRBJ2-3; no clear D gene. Trimming cost V 5 bases and J 1 base, with 10 bases left between them. This CDR3 is 14 amino acids long. Germline CDR1 and CDR2: LNHDA and SQIVND (reference sequence). The CDR3 sequence is CASSLLWGTDTQYF. CDR3 nucleotides: TGTGCCAGTAGTCTCCTTTGGGGCACAGATACGCAGTATTTT.

The V and J genes are TRBV21-1 and TRBJ2-2; whether TRBD2, the table's D call, matches the DNA was not checked. TRBV21-1 is described as a pseudogene. The CDR3 has 14 residues. CDR3 sequence (DNA): TGTGCCAGCCCCGGGACTGTGAACGCCGGGGAGCTGTTTTTT. It specifies CASPGTVNAGELFF.

The chain couples TRBV5-4 to TRBJ2-1, with 12 bases that match TRBD2. This CDR3 has 15 residues. Germline CDR1 SGHNT, CDR2 YYREEE (reference sequence). V lost 3 bases and J lost 7; bases outside the gene matches: 5. The CDR3 protein is CASSSRTSGVNEQFF. In DNA form, the CDR3 reads TGTGCCAGCAGCTCCAGGACTAGCGGGGTTAATGAGCAGTTCTTC.

J is TRBJ2-1 and V is TRBV18, with D hard to call. Trimming took off 3 bases at V and 8 bases at J, with 8 bases between the two ends. The CDR3 loop spans 12 amino acids. Germline V gives CDR1 KGHSH, CDR2 LQKENI. CDR3 protein: CASSPSSDEQFF. The CDR3 region has the DNA TGTGCCAGCTCACCTTCTTCTGATGAGCAGTTCTTC.

The chain couples TRBV19 to TRBJ2-7; TRBD1 matches 8 bases. After removal of 0 bases from V and 2 bases from J, the junction contained 9 bases not matched to a gene. This CDR3 comprises 17 residues. The germline CDR1 and CDR2 sequences are LNHDA and SQIVND (reference sequence). The CDR3, as DNA: TGTGCCAGTAGTATAGAAATAGGGACAGGTGGACCCTACGAGCAGTACTTC. Translated, it gives CASSIEIGTGGPYEQYF.

The J gene is TRBJ2-2, the V gene TRBV10-2, with 9 bases lining up with TRBD1. The junction had 9 bases not matched to a gene; V was cut back by 2 bases and J by 2 bases. CDR3 length: 18 residues. Germline V gives CDR1 WSHSY, CDR2 SAAADI. CDR3 DNA sequence: TGCGCCAGCAGTGAGAGACGCGGACAGGGGCGCAACACCGGGGAGCTGTTTTTT. Translated: CASSERRGQGRNTGELFF.

The CDR3 spells CASSPRQGGSTDTQYF. The CDR3 nucleotides are TGTGCCAGCTCACCAAGACAGGGGGGCAGCACAGATACGCAGTATTTT. The rearrangement links TRBV18 to TRBJ2-3; 9 nucleotides line up with TRBD1. Germline loops: CDR1 KGHSH, CDR2 LQKENI. The CDR3 totals 16 residues. V shed 2 bases and J 0 bases; nucleotides not matched to a gene: 3.

CDR3 sequence (DNA): TGTGCCAGCAGCTTAGCCCGGGCCTCACGGCAGTACTTC. Translating it yields CASSLARASRQYF. The chain carries TRBV7-2 and TRBJ2-7; D uncertain. The CDR3 loop spans 13 amino acids. Trimming removed 0 bases at V and 9 bases at J, with 12 bases between. CDR1 is SGHTA and CDR2 is FQGNSA in the germline V gene.

The chain carries TRBV9 and TRBJ1-1; 7 bases agree with TRBD1. From germline, CDR1 is SGDLS and CDR2 YYNGEE. The CDR3 loop spans 14 amino acids. V lost 3 bases to trimming and J lost 4 bases; unmatched junction nucleotides: 6. The CDR3 region is CASSALQGSTEAFF. CDR3 sequence (DNA): TGTGCCAGCAGCGCTTTACAGGGGAGCACTGAAGCTTTCTTT.

The rearrangement links TRBV28 to TRBJ2-7; 10 nucleotides agree with TRBD1. V gave up 6 bases and J gave up 0 bases; unmatched junction bases: 8. Per germline, CDR1 MDHEN and CDR2 SYDVKM. The CDR3 runs to 16 residues. The CDR3 DNA sequence: TGTGCCAGCAGGATAAGCCGGGACAGGGGCTCCTACGAGCAGTACTTC. Its protein is CASRISRDRGSYEQYF. Combining the CDR3 with reference TRBV28 and TRBJ2-7 gives the whole variable domain DVKVTQSSRYLVKRTGEKVFLECVQDMDHENMFWYRQDPGLGLRLIYFSYDVKMKEKGDIPEGYSVSREKKERFSLILESASTNQTSMYLCASRISRDRGSYEQYFGPGTRLTVT.

Worth noting for this clone: Distinct nucleotide sequences in the sample also encode this CDR3. The chain employs TRBV15 and TRBJ1-2; unclear D gene. Germline loops: CDR1 LNHNV, CDR2 YYDKDF (reference sequence). The CDR3 is 12 residues long. Trimming took 0 bases from V and 4 from J, leaving 3 bases between them. The CDR3 DNA is TGTGCCACCAGCAGAGAGGGCTATGGCTACACCTTC. Protein sequence: CATSREGYGYTF.

This chain connects TRBV10-1 to TRBJ2-2; 9 nucleotides match TRBD1. The V gene's germline CDR1 is WNHNN and CDR2 SYGVQD (reference sequence). V shed 6 bases, J shed 5 bases, and the junction held 22 bases outside the gene matches. This CDR3 is built from 20 residues. CDR3 amino acids: CASSDRRPGQGFSGTGELFF. The CDR3 bases are TGCGCCAGCAGCGATCGACGTCCGGGACAGGGATTTTCGGGTACCGGGGAGCTGTTTTTT.

The V call is TRBV5-4, the J call TRBJ2-3; no reliable D call. Trimming pared 4 bases from V and 4 bases from J, leaving 10 bases between. Germline V gene data show CDR1 as SGHNT and CDR2 as YYREEE (reference sequence). The length of the CDR3 is 13 residues. The CDR3 here is CASSPQGPDTQYF. The CDR3 DNA follows: TGTGCCAGCAGCCCCCAAGGTCCAGATACGCAGTATTTT.

The CDR3 loop reads CATSVAGGGNEQFF. CDR3 coding DNA: TGTGCCACCAGTGTAGCGGGAGGAGGCAATGAGCAGTTCTTC. The gene calls are TRBV24-1 and TRBJ2-1, with 10 bases lining up with TRBD2. Germline assignment: CDR1 KGHDR and CDR2 SFDVKD. This CDR3 is 14 amino acids long. V lost 5 bases to trimming and J lost 6 bases; unmatched junction nucleotides: 3.

V usage is TRBV12-3 or TRBV12-4 and J usage is TRBJ1-1, with no clear D. The CDR3 loop spans 13 amino acids. Trimming stripped 5 bases from V and 6 bases from J, with 13 bases between. The CDR3 region is CASSLDRYSEAFF. The CDR3 DNA reads as TGTGCCAGCAGTCTTGATCGGTATTCTGAAGCTTTCTTT.

This clone appeared a single time. The rearrangement joins TRBV4-2 to TRBJ2-1; 8 bases fit TRBD2. CDR1 and CDR2 (germline): LGHNA, YNFKEQ. The trim removed 0 bases at V and 4 bases at J, leaving 8 bases unmatched. The CDR3 is 17 residues long. The CDR3 loop is CASSQDSSTSEYNEQFF. The CDR3 nucleotides read TGTGCCAGCAGCCAAGATTCGTCGACTAGCGAGTACAATGAGCAGTTCTTC.

The rearrangement links TRBV7-9 to TRBJ1-5; D not resolved. The CDR3 is made up of 13 amino acids. V was cut by 2 bases and J by 3 bases, with 5 bases left in between. Looked up from germline, CDR1 is SEHNR and CDR2 is FQNEAQ (reference sequence). The CDR3 loop is CASSLTDNQPQHF. Here the CDR3 DNA reads TGTGCCAGCAGCTTAACAGACAATCAGCCCCAGCATTTT.

This chain uses TRBV6-6 with TRBJ2-3, with D perhaps TRBD2 (6 bases). In germline, CDR1 is MNHNY, CDR2 SVGAGI (reference sequence). The CDR3 has 15 amino acids. V lost 6 bases to trimming and J lost 2 bases, with 15 bases between them. The CDR3 region is CASRFSGEDTDTQYF. The CDR3 bases are TGTGCCAGCAGATTTAGCGGCGAAGACACAGATACGCAGTATTTT.